The rows below give T cell receptor beta chains drawn from one sample of a study of graft-versus-host responses after intestinal transplantation. The data were produced by immunoSEQ multiplex PCR, yet TCRdb's version contains in-frame clones alone and is incomplete. The sample holds around 110,000 clones; roughly 90% are singletons and the top ten take around 0.76%. Antigens for these TCRs are unknown. The material sequenced was unstimulated CD4+ T cells sorted from spleen or lymph node cells, taken before transplant. Every receptor here comes from a human donor who was the organ donor for an intestinal transplant. Both conserved end residues are part of each CDR3. The D gene is left open where the match is weak. Rows give clone size only sometimes, using once, few, many, or a class for an expanded clone.

clone size: -
D gene: -
V gene: TRBV19
J gene: TRBJ1-2
CDR3 protein: CATHGYTF
CDR3 DNA: TGTGCCACCCATGGCTACACCTTC

clone size: -
D gene: -
V gene: TRBV19
J gene: TRBJ1-1
CDR3 protein: CASSIGGRSVTEAFF
CDR3 DNA: TGTGCCAGTAGTATAGGAGGACGCTCTGTGACTGAAGCTTTCTTT

clone size: -
D gene: -
V gene: TRBV6-5
J gene: TRBJ2-3
CDR3 protein: CASRQWEGAGDTQYF
CDR3 DNA: TGTGCCAGCAGACAGTGGGAGGGGGCTGGAGATACGCAGTATTTT

clone size: -
D gene: -
V gene: TRBV5-1
J gene: TRBJ2-5
CDR3 protein: CASSLGAGETQYF
CDR3 DNA: TGCGCCAGCAGCTTGGGCGCTGGAGAGACCCAGTACTTC

clone size: -
D gene: -
V gene: TRBV19
J gene: TRBJ2-1
CDR3 protein: CASSGPSSNEQFF
CDR3 DNA: TGTGCCAGTAGTGGCCCCTCCAGCAATGAGCAGTTCTTC

clone size: -
D gene: TRBD1
V gene: TRBV9
J gene: TRBJ1-4
CDR3 protein: CASSVAGQGAEKLFF
CDR3 DNA: TGTGCCAGCAGCGTAGCAGGGCAGGGGGCTGAAAAACTGTTTTTT

clone size: once
D gene: -
V gene: TRBV19
J gene: TRBJ2-7
CDR3 protein: CASSIEEYEQYF
CDR3 DNA: TGTGCCAGTAGTATAGAGGAGTACGAGCAGTACTTC

clone size: -
D gene: -
V gene: TRBV12-5
J gene: TRBJ1-3
CDR3 protein: CASGSAGPGNTIYF
CDR3 DNA: TGTGCTAGTGGTAGCGCGGGTCCTGGAAACACCATATATTTT

clone size: -
D gene: -
V gene: TRBV18
J gene: TRBJ2-7
CDR3 protein: CASSPLKGYEQYF
CDR3 DNA: TGTGCCAGCTCACCACTGAAAGGCTACGAGCAGTACTTC

clone size: few
D gene: TRBD1
V gene: TRBV4-1
J gene: TRBJ1-4
CDR3 protein: CASTLRWGQATNEKLFF
CDR3 DNA: TGCGCCAGCACCTTACGCTGGGGACAGGCAACTAATGAAAAACTGTTTTTT

clone size: -
D gene: TRBD1
V gene: TRBV4-1
J gene: TRBJ2-1
CDR3 protein: CASSPRDRGPSGGSYNEQFF
CDR3 DNA: TGCGCCAGCAGCCCCCGGGACAGGGGCCCTTCTGGCGGCTCCTACAATGAGCAGTTCTTC

clone size: -
D gene: TRBD2
V gene: TRBV10-1
J gene: TRBJ2-3
CDR3 protein: CASSGGLAAHNGDTQYF
CDR3 DNA: TGCGCCAGCAGTGGCGGACTAGCCGCACACAACGGAGATACGCAGTATTTT

clone size: -
D gene: TRBD1
V gene: TRBV13
J gene: TRBJ2-7
CDR3 protein: CASSLRWGTGGYEQYF
CDR3 DNA: TGTGCCAGCAGCTTAAGATGGGGGACAGGGGGCTACGAGCAGTACTTC

clone size: once
D gene: -
V gene: TRBV29-1
J gene: TRBJ1-2
CDR3 protein: CSVGGEVWDGYTF
CDR3 DNA: TGCAGCGTCGGGGGGGAGGTGTGGGATGGCTACACCTTC

clone size: -
D gene: -
V gene: TRBV1
J gene: TRBJ1-5
CDR3 protein: CTSSQETGNQPQHF
CDR3 DNA: TGCACCAGCAGCCAAGAGACAGGCAATCAGCCCCAGCATTTT

clone size: -
D gene: -
V gene: TRBV6-5
J gene: TRBJ2-7
CDR3 protein: CASSSREVLHYEQYF
CDR3 DNA: TGTGCCAGCAGTTCCCGGGAAGTCCTGCACTACGAGCAGTACTTC

clone size: once
D gene: TRBD1
V gene: TRBV4-2
J gene: TRBJ1-4
CDR3 protein: CASSQPRDRARGKLFF
CDR3 DNA: TGTGCCAGCAGCCAACCTAGGGACAGGGCGAGGGGAAAACTGTTTTTT

clone size: -
D gene: -
V gene: TRBV7-2
J gene: TRBJ1-5
CDR3 protein: CASSLGPDQPQHF
CDR3 DNA: TGTGCCAGCAGCTTAGGACCCGATCAGCCCCAGCATTTT

clone size: -
D gene: -
V gene: TRBV6-1
J gene: TRBJ2-7
CDR3 protein: CASSDTYEQYF
CDR3 DNA: TGTGCCAGCAGTGACACCTACGAGCAGTACTTC

clone size: once
D gene: -
V gene: TRBV5-5
J gene: TRBJ1-1
CDR3 protein: CASSLDQVGTEAFF
CDR3 DNA: TGTGCCAGCAGCTTGGATCAGGTCGGCACTGAAGCTTTCTTT

clone size: -
D gene: TRBD2
V gene: TRBV4-1
J gene: TRBJ2-3
CDR3 protein: CASSLAGGPDTQYF
CDR3 DNA: TGCGCCAGCAGCCTAGCGGGGGGGCCAGATACGCAGTATTTT

clone size: -
D gene: -
V gene: TRBV19
J gene: TRBJ1-2
CDR3 protein: CASSTPTGGYGYTF
CDR3 DNA: TGTGCCAGTAGTACCCCGACAGGCGGCTATGGCTACACCTTC

clone size: once
D gene: TRBD2
V gene: TRBV6-6
J gene: TRBJ2-2
CDR3 protein: CASSYSRGRGELFF
CDR3 DNA: TGTGCCAGCAGTTACTCGCGGGGGAGGGGGGAGCTGTTTTTT

clone size: -
D gene: -
V gene: TRBV6-6
J gene: TRBJ1-6
CDR3 protein: CASSYVQAPNSPLHF
CDR3 DNA: TGTGCCAGCAGTTACGTACAGGCGCCTAATTCACCCCTCCACTTT

clone size: -
D gene: TRBD2
V gene: TRBV4-2
J gene: TRBJ2-5
CDR3 protein: CASSKGIAGGETQYF
CDR3 DNA: TGTGCCAGCAGCAAAGGGATAGCGGGAGGAGAGACCCAGTACTTC

clone size: once
D gene: -
V gene: TRBV15
J gene: TRBJ1-1
CDR3 protein: CATSRENTEAFF
CDR3 DNA: TGTGCCACCAGCAGAGAAAACACTGAAGCTTTCTTT

clone size: once
D gene: -
V gene: TRBV6-5
J gene: TRBJ1-3
CDR3 protein: CASSKGFHGNTIYF
CDR3 DNA: TGTGCCAGCAGTAAGGGTTTTCATGGAAACACCATATATTTT

clone size: -
D gene: -
V gene: TRBV7-9
J gene: TRBJ1-2
CDR3 protein: CASSQWRGSNYGYTF
CDR3 DNA: TGTGCCAGCAGTCAATGGCGGGGCTCTAACTATGGCTACACCTTC

clone size: once
D gene: -
V gene: TRBV4-1
J gene: TRBJ2-7
CDR3 protein: CASSTSDRFYEQYF
CDR3 DNA: TGCGCCAGCAGCACTTCGGACCGGTTCTACGAGCAGTACTTC

clone size: -
D gene: -
V gene: TRBV7-9
J gene: TRBJ1-2
CDR3 protein: CASSLAQGYGYTF
CDR3 DNA: TGTGCCAGCAGCTTAGCGCAAGGGTATGGCTACACCTTC

clone size: once
D gene: -
V gene: TRBV6-1
J gene: TRBJ1-2
CDR3 protein: CASTKDKNYGYTF
CDR3 DNA: TGTGCCAGCACCAAAGACAAGAACTATGGCTACACCTTC

clone size: -
D gene: -
V gene: TRBV5-4
J gene: TRBJ2-7
CDR3 protein: CASSLGWKPSYEQYF
CDR3 DNA: TGTGCCAGCAGCTTGGGCTGGAAACCATCCTACGAGCAGTACTTC

clone size: -
D gene: TRBD1
V gene: TRBV5-1
J gene: TRBJ2-5
CDR3 protein: CTSSQTTHRTGVGETQYF
CDR3 DNA: TGCACCAGCAGCCAAACGACACACAGGACAGGGGTCGGGGAGACCCAGTACTTC

clone size: -
D gene: TRBD2
V gene: TRBV7-2
J gene: TRBJ2-1
CDR3 protein: CASSLLSGTTYNEQFF
CDR3 DNA: TGTGCCAGCAGCTTACTAAGCGGGACTACTTACAATGAGCAGTTCTTC

clone size: -
D gene: -
V gene: TRBV15
J gene: TRBJ2-3
CDR3 protein: CATSDVDTTDTQYF
CDR3 DNA: TGTGCCACCAGCGACGTCGACACCACAGATACGCAGTATTTT

clone size: -
D gene: TRBD2
V gene: TRBV4-1
J gene: TRBJ2-5
CDR3 protein: CASSRSGRNQETQYF
CDR3 DNA: TGCGCCAGCAGCCGTAGCGGGAGAAACCAAGAGACCCAGTACTTC

clone size: -
D gene: -
V gene: TRBV4-2
J gene: TRBJ2-1
CDR3 protein: CASSQGTGVYNEQFF
CDR3 DNA: TGTGCCAGCAGCCAAGGGACGGGAGTCTACAATGAGCAGTTCTTC

clone size: -
D gene: TRBD1
V gene: TRBV7-2
J gene: TRBJ2-1
CDR3 protein: CASSLVENRGRNEQFF
CDR3 DNA: TGTGCCAGCAGCTTAGTTGAAAACAGGGGGCGCAATGAGCAGTTCTTC

clone size: -
D gene: TRBD2
V gene: TRBV19
J gene: TRBJ2-3
CDR3 protein: CASSIGSLRGGGTDTQYF
CDR3 DNA: TGTGCCAGTAGTATAGGAAGCCTTCGTGGGGGGGGCACAGATACGCAGTATTTT